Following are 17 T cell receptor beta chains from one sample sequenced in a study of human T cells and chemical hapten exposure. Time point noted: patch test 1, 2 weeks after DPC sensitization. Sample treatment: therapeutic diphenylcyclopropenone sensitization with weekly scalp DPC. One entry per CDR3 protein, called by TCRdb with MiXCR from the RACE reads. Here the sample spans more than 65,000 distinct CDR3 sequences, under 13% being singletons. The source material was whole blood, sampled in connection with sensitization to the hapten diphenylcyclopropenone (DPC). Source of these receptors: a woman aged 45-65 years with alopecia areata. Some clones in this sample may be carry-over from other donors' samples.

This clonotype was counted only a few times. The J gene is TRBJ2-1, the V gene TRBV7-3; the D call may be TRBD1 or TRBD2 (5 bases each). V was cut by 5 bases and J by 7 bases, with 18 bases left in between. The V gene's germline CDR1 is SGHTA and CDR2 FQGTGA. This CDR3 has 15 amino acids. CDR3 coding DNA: TGTGCCAGCAGCCCCAGGCGCCGAGGGGATAATGAGCAGTTCTTC. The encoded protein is CASSPRRRGDNEQFF.

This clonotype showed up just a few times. The CDR3 region has the DNA TGTGCCAGCAGTTACTCGACGGGCTTTTCAGGGTCGGGGAAGGACGAGCAGTACTTC. Amino acids: CASSYSTGFSGSGKDEQYF. V and J are TRBV6-5 and TRBJ2-7; possibly TRBD1 or TRBD2 for D (5 bases each). This CDR3 is built from 19 residues. Germline assignment: CDR1 MNHEY and CDR2 SVGAGI. V lost 0 bases, J lost 5 bases, and 26 bases lay in between.

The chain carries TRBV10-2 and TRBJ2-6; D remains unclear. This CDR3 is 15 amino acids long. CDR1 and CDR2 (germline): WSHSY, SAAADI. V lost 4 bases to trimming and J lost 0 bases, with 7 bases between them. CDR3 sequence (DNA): TGCGCCAGCAGTGTGGAAAGCTCTGGGGCCAACGTCCTGACTTTC. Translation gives CASSVESSGANVLTF.

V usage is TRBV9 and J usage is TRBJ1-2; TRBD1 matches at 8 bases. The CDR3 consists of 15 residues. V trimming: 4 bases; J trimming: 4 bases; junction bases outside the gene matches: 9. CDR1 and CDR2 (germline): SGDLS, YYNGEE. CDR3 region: CASSLQLTGGYGYTF. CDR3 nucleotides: TGTGCCAGCAGCTTACAACTAACAGGGGGCTATGGCTACACCTTC.

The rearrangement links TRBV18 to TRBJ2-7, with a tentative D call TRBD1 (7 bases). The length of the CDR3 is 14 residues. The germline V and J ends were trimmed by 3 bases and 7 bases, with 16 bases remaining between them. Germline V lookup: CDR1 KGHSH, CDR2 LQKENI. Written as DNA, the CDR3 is TGTGCCAGCTCACCCGGTAGCAGGGGGGTAGAGCAGTACTTC. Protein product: CASSPGSRGVEQYF.

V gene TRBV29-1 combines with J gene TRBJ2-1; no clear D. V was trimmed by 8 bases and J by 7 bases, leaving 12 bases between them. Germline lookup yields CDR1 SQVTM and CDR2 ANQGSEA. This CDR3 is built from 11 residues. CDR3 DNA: TGCAGCCCCACAAGACTGAATGAGCAGTTCTTC. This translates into CSPTRLNEQFF.

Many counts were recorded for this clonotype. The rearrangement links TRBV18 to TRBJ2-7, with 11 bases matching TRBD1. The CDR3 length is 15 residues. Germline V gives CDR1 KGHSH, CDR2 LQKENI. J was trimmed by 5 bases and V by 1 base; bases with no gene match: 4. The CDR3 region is CASSPLGQGAHEQYF. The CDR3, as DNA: TGTGCCAGCTCACCACTTGGACAGGGGGCCCACGAGCAGTACTTC.

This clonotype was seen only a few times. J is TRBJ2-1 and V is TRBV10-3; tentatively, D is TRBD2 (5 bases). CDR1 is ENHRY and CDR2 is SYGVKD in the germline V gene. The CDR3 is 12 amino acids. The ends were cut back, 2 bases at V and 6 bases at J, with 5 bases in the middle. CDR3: CAISEGSNEQFF. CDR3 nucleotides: TGTGCCATCAGTGAGGGGAGCAATGAGCAGTTCTTC.

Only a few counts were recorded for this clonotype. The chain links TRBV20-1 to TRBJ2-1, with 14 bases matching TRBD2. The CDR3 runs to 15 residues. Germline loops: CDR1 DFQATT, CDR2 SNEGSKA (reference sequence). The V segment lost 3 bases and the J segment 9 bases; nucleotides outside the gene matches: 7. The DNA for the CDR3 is TGCAGTGCTAGGGGGACTAGCGGGAGTTTTAGTGAGCAGTTCTTC. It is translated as CSARGTSGSFSEQFF.

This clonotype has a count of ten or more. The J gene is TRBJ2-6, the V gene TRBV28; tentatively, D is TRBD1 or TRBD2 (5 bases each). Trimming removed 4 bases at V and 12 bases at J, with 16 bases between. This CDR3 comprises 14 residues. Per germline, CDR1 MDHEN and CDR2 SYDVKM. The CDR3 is CASSSPGRMGVLTF. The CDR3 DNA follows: TGTGCCAGCAGTTCTCCGGGGCGAATGGGCGTCCTGACTTTC.

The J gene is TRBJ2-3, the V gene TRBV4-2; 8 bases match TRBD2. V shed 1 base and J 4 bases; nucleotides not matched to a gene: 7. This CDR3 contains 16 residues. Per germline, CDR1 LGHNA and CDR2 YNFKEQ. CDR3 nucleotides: TGTGCCAGCAGCCAAGTCCCGGGACTAGGGGCAGATACGCAGTATTTT. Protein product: CASSQVPGLGADTQYF.

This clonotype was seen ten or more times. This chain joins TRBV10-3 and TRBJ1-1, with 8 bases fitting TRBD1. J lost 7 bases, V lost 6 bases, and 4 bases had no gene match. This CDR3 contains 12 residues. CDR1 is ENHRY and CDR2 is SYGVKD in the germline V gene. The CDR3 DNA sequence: TGTGCCATCAGAACACAGGGGGGTGAAGCTTTCTTT. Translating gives CAIRTQGGEAFF.

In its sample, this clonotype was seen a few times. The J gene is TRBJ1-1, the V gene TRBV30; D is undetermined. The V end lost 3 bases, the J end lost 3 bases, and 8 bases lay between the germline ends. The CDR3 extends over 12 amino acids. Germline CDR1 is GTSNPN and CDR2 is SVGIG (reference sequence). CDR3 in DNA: TGTGCCTGGAGGGACCGGGACACTGAAGCTTTCTTT. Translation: CAWRDRDTEAFF.

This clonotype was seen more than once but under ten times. The CDR3 here is CAATRTAGTQYF. The DNA for the CDR3 is TGTGCTGCCACCCGTACCGCTGGGACCCAGTACTTC. The genes are TRBV30 and TRBJ2-5; no firm D call. CDR3 length equals 12 residues. The V gene's germline CDR1 is GTSNPN and CDR2 SVGIG (reference sequence).

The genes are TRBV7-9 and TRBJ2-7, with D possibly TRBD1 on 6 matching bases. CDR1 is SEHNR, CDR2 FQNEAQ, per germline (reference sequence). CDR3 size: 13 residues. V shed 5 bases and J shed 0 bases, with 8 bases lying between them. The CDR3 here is CASSGGHSYEQYF. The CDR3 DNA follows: TGTGCCAGCAGCGGGGGACACTCCTACGAGCAGTACTTC.

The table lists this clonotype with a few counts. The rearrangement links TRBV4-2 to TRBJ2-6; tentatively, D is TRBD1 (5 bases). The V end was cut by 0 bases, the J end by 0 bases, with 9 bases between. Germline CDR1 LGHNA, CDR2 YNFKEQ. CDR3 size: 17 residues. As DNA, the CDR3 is TGTGCCAGCAGCCAAGATAGACAGCGCTCTGGGGCCAACGTCCTGACTTTC. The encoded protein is CASSQDRQRSGANVLTF.

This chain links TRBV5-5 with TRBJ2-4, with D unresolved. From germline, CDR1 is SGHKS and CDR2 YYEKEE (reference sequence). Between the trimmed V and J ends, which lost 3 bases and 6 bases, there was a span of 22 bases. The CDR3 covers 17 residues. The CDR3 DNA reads TGTGCCAGCAGCTCCCGGAACCCCGACTTTTTGGGAAACATTCAGTACTTC. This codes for CASSSRNPDFLGNIQYF.